The entry that follows covers one T cell receptor beta chain sequence. Its antigen is unknown. One base away there is no much larger clone; base qualities are not given. The CDR3 measures 18 amino acids from cysteine to phenylalanine. CDR3 DNA only is kept here, 54 bases in frame from base 1. The germline V gene (reference sequence) provides CDR1 GTSNPN and CDR2 SVGIG. The germline ends are 19 bases apart after V is trimmed by 0 bases and J by 1 base. The library was produced with RT-PCR. Instrument on record: Illumina HiSeq 2500. TCRdb took the public reads, trimmed them with fastp at Q25, ran MiXCR for clone calling and kept in-frame beta chains. Rows are combined by CDR3 protein, so each entry shows the most common genes and DNA. The sample profile shows roughly 290,000 distinct CDR3 sequences; 20% to 25% of them were found once. Of the sample, approximately 10% falls within the top ten clones. This specimen comes from a study of response to subunit inactivated influenza vaccine (dated by TCRdb to the late 2010s). Describing the broader study: To follow how T cells responded to a trivalent subunit inactivated influenza vaccine, the researchers relied on deep quantitative profiling of the T cell receptor repertoire. Study-wide findings and limitations: The authors proposed that each seasonal influenza vaccination may bring in only a limited number of new T cells.

The clonotype originates from a man aged 50-75 years who received an inactivated influenza vaccine. Donor details come from another sample of the same person, matched by shared clones. The sequence links TRBV30 to TRBJ1-5; tentative D gene TRBD1, with 5 bases matching. The sequences come from PBMCs from blood, collected around 22 months after vaccination. The DNA sequence follows: TGTGCCTGGAGTGTATCAAGGACGGGGGGAGCCAGCAATCAGCCCCAGCATTTT. It specifies CAWSVSRTGGASNQPQHF. Extended through the reference TRBV30 and TRBJ1-5 proteins, this CDR3 yields the full variable domain: SQTIHQWPATLVQPVGSPLSLECTVEGTSNPNLYWYRQAAGRGLQLLFYSVGIGQISSEVPQNLSASRPQDRQFILSSKKLLLSDSGFYLCAWSVSRTGGASNQPQHFGDGTRLSIL.